This is a list of T cell receptor beta chains from one sample in a study of spatial heterogeneity in lung cancer. Each CDR3 protein gets one entry after TCRdb re-called the 5' RACE reads with MiXCR. The sample records about 92,000 distinct CDR3 sequences, approximately 12% being singletons. The sample in question was PBMCs, obtained at surgery. The receptors here all came from a male donor with early-stage non-small cell lung cancer. Both conserved end residues are trimmed from each CDR3. The size of a clone is reported for some rows only, either as once, few or many, or as a class for expanded clones.

>TRBV30|TRBJ2-3|-
ACTIAVNTDTQY
>TRBV10-3|TRBJ2-7|many
AISEKTEAYEQY
>TRBV10-3|TRBJ2-7|-
AIKADLGNEQY
>TRBV6-5|TRBJ2-3|few
ASGFVTSGVDQGADTQY
>TRBV24-1|TRBJ2-2|-
ATSELDRDSGELF
>TRBV5-1|TRBJ2-1|many
ASSLAAAGAYNEQF
>TRBV5-1|TRBJ2-1|few
ASSLATSGSNEQF
>TRBV28|TRBJ2-7|many
ASSTLYEQY
>TRBV5-1|TRBJ2-1|few
ASSPDGFYNEQF
>TRBV5-6|TRBJ2-5|few
ASSLMGAQGARETQY
>TRBV7-2|TRBJ2-5|-
ASSLELAGEETQY
>TRBV12-3/TRBV12-4|TRBJ2-1|few
ASSPRTSGRMNEQF
>TRBV18|TRBJ2-7|-
ASSPLQGQAYEQY
>TRBV7-6|TRBJ1-2|-
ASSLDPNGDYT
>TRBV5-1|TRBJ2-3|-
ASSIAHPHTDTQY
>TRBV30|TRBJ2-7|few
AWSVSNYEQY
>TRBV30|TRBJ1-3|few
AWSREGALSGNTIY
>TRBV6-2/TRBV6-3|TRBJ2-1|-
ASSYSPASGNNEQF
>TRBV9|TRBJ2-7|-
ASSTRDTASYEQY
>TRBV7-8|TRBJ1-2|-
ASSPQGGGYT
>TRBV7-2|TRBJ1-4|many
ASTLRRESEKLF
>TRBV7-2|TRBJ1-5|-
ASSPTRAQVQSAQH
>TRBV7-2|TRBJ1-6|few
ASSAGTENSPLH
>TRBV7-2|TRBJ1-1|few
ASSLYFPGQGEAF
>TRBV29-1|TRBJ2-1|few
SVDPRASGSSYNEQF